This TCR beta chain was recovered during a study of blood T cells in healthy people across ages. For the study at large: About one barcoded beta molecule per two T cells was the capture yield of template switching. The study, taken as a whole, reports: Measured against age, TCR beta diversity per million T cells decreased in a roughly linear manner.

This clonotype showed up many times. The antigen is undetermined. Using a J-beta primer mix together with a sample-barcoded 5' primer, a second PCR was run for roughly 6 to 12 cycles. The template-switch adaptor was a 5' adaptor with 12 random nucleotides. It tagged each cDNA molecule. TCRdb processed the 5' RACE reads anew with MiXCR; each CDR3 protein has one entry. The sample includes approximately 810,000 distinct CDR3 sequences, about 28% seen only once; the top ten take roughly a sixth. The V end lost 3 bases, the J end lost 9 bases, and 9 bases lay between the germline ends. The germline gives CDR1 LGHNT, CDR2 FRNRAP. The CDR3 totals 12 residues.

The source material was blood. The source is a woman of 80 years or more in good health. This chain joins TRBV12-5 and TRBJ2-1, with D perhaps matching TRBD2 (5 bases). The CDR3 is CASGFPAGEQFF. CDR3 nucleotide sequence: TGTGCTAGTGGTTTCCCTGCGGGTGAGCAGTTCTTC.